A single sample gave rise to the 7 T cell receptor beta chains below, sequenced in a study of naive and memory T cell subsets. Two oligonucleotides, mixed equimolar, formed the beta constant-region primer covering TRBC1 and TRBC2. TCRdb reprocessed the UMI-ligation and nested PCR reads with MiXCR, giving one entry per CDR3 protein. The repertoire holds tens of thousands of distinct CDR3 sequences, with under 15% as singletons. The source material was central memory CD4+ T cells from blood. These receptors all come from a human donor in good health.

The chain is built from TRBV28 and TRBJ2-3, with no clear D. This CDR3 contains 12 residues. V was clipped by 3 bases and J by 4 bases, with 5 bases between them. Germline CDR1 and CDR2: MDHEN and SYDVKM. The CDR3 spells CASSFGSDTQYF. The CDR3 region has the DNA TGTGCCAGCAGTTTCGGATCAGATACGCAGTATTTT.

The table lists this clonotype with many counts. The chain joins TRBV12-5 to TRBJ2-7, with 9 nucleotides matching TRBD2. The CDR3 consists of 17 residues. Looked up from germline, CDR1 is LGHNT and CDR2 is FRNRAP. The ends lost 2 bases at V and 2 bases at J; junction bases unmatched: 10. For the CDR3, the DNA is TGTGCTAGTGGTTTGTGGGCTAGCGGGACCAAAACCTACGAGCAGTACTTC. Translating it yields CASGLWASGTKTYEQYF.

This clonotype was seen repeatedly, ten times or more. The genes are TRBV20-1 and TRBJ2-1; 10 bases agree with TRBD2. Trimming cost V 4 bases and J 5 bases; bases outside gene matches: 14. Germline V gives CDR1 DFQATT, CDR2 SNEGSKA (reference sequence). The CDR3 totals 17 residues. The CDR3 bases are TGCAGTGCTACTAAACAGCTTCTAGCGGGAGCAAACAATGAGCAGTTCTTC. Its translation: CSATKQLLAGANNEQFF.

Only a few counts were recorded for this clonotype. The gene calls are TRBV29-1 and TRBJ2-7; D is possibly TRBD1 (6 bases). Germline CDR1 is SQVTM and CDR2 is ANQGSEA. This CDR3 spans 12 amino acids. The V end lost 3 bases, the J end lost 5 bases, and 11 bases lay between the germline ends. The DNA of the CDR3 is TGCAGCGTTGATTTACAGGGTAACGAGCAGTACTTC. It codes for CSVDLQGNEQYF.

This clonotype was counted between two and nine times. The V gene is TRBV19, the J gene TRBJ2-1; D is ambiguous. In germline, CDR1 is LNHDA, CDR2 SQIVND (reference sequence). The CDR3 consists of 13 residues. Trimming took 0 bases from V and 3 from J, leaving 3 bases between them. The CDR3 spells CASSIELYNEQFF. The CDR3 nucleotides read TGTGCCAGTAGTATAGAACTCTACAATGAGCAGTTCTTC.

The chain employs TRBV15 and TRBJ2-1, with 8 nucleotides matching TRBD1. The ends lost 3 bases at V and 8 bases at J; junction bases unmatched: 3. Germline V gene lookup returns CDR1 LNHNV and CDR2 YYDKDF (reference sequence). The CDR3 has 13 amino acids. CDR3 sequence: CATSSQQGDEQFF. CDR3 nucleotide sequence: TGTGCCACCAGCAGCCAACAGGGGGATGAGCAGTTCTTC.

This chain uses TRBV12-3 or TRBV12-4 with TRBJ2-1; 12 bases match TRBD2. J lost 9 bases, V lost 2 bases, and 2 bases had no gene match. The CDR3 runs 14 residues. As DNA, the CDR3 is TGTGCCAGCAGTTTACTAGCGGGAGGGGGTGAGCAGTTCTTC. It yields the protein CASSLLAGGGEQFF.